Listed below are T cell receptor beta chains from one sample, sequenced in a study of T cells in Graves' hyperthyroidism and ophthalmopathy. TCRdb reprocessed the multiplex PCR reads via MiXCR and lists one record per CDR3 protein. The sample consists of around 700,000 distinct CDR3 sequences, 18% of them appearing once. Sequenced input: blood. The receptors come from a woman aged 50 to 60 with Graves' hyperthyroidism that later progressed to Graves' ophthalmopathy. The CDR3 runs from the conserved cysteine through the conserved F or W. The D gene is left open where the match is weak. Clone size is shown for a subset of rows, as once, few, many or a class of expanded clone.

>many|13|TRBV3-1|TRBJ1-1|NA
TGTGCCAGCAGCCGGTGGGCAGGGCCTGAAGCTTTCTTT
CASSRWAGPEAFF
>few|15|TRBV3-1|TRBJ2-1|NA
TGTGCCAGCAGCCAAGATTTGGGGATTTACAATGAGCAGTTCTTC
CASSQDLGIYNEQFF
>NA|15|TRBV24-1|TRBJ2-5|NA
TGTGCCACCAGTGAACTGGTCGGGTACCAAGAGACCCAGTACTTC
CATSELVGYQETQYF
>NA|10|TRBV29-1|TRBJ1-1|NA
TGCAGCGCCCAAGACATTGAAGCTTTCTTT
CSAQDIEAFF
>many|13|TRBV12-3/TRBV12-4|TRBJ1-1|NA
TGTGCCAGCAGTTTAGACCGCGAAACTGAAGCTTTCTTT
CASSLDRETEAFF
>many|14|TRBV12-3/TRBV12-4|TRBJ1-2|NA
TGTGCCAGCAGTTTAGATGGGCAGTACTATGGCTACACCTTC
CASSLDGQYYGYTF
>many|15|TRBV11-2|TRBJ2-1|NA
TGTGCCAGCAGTCCTCAGGGTTTTAGGGTTAATGAGCAGTTCTTC
CASSPQGFRVNEQFF
>many|12|TRBV30|TRBJ2-5|NA
TGTGCCTGGAGTATTGGGGGGGAGACCCAGTACTTC
CAWSIGGETQYF
>NA|14|TRBV2|TRBJ1-1|NA
TGTGCCATTTTAAGTGGAGGGTGGGGCACTGAAGCTTTCTTT
CAILSGGWGTEAFF
>NA|19|TRBV4-1|TRBJ1-5|TRBD1
TGCGCCAGCAGCCAAACAATGACAGGGGGCCGCCTCGGAAATCAGCCCCAGCATTTT
CASSQTMTGGRLGNQPQHF
>few|15|TRBV2|TRBJ1-5|NA
TGTGCCAGCAGACCAAGGGCGAATAGCAATCAGCCCCAGCATTTT
CASRPRANSNQPQHF
>NA|11|TRBV29-1|TRBJ2-1|NA
TGCAGCGTTGATATTGGCAAGGTGCAGTTCTTC
CSVDIGKVQFF
>many|15|TRBV2|TRBJ2-7|NA
TGTGCCAGCAGTGAGGGGGTCGGCAGGAGTTACGAGCAGTACTTC
CASSEGVGRSYEQYF
>NA|14|TRBV27|TRBJ1-2|TRBD1
TGTGCCAGCAGGGAGGGGGCGCGGGCCTCAGGCTACACCTTC
CASREGARASGYTF
>many|15|TRBV6-1|TRBJ1-1|NA
TGTGCCAGCAGTGACTCCCTGCTCTGGGGTGCTGAAGCTTTCTTT
CASSDSLLWGAEAFF
>few|15|TRBV29-1|TRBJ2-5|NA
TGCAGCGTTGAAGGAAAATACAGTTCTGAAGAGACCCAGTACTTC
CSVEGKYSSEETQYF
>NA|15|TRBV15|TRBJ1-2|NA
TGTGCCACCAGCAGAGATCTGGAGCGGGGGAGAGGCTACACCTTC
CATSRDLERGRGYTF
>NA|11|TRBV29-1|TRBJ2-5|NA
TGCAGCGTCACGGGGGTAGAGACCCAGTACTTC
CSVTGVETQYF
>NA|15|TRBV6-5|TRBJ2-2|NA
TGTGCCAGCAGTTTTTCGGGGGCCGACACCGGGGAGCTGTTTTTT
CASSFSGADTGELFF
>NA|16|TRBV6-2/TRBV6-3|TRBJ1-2|NA
TGTGCCAGCAGTGGGGGTAGACGGGGCTTTGCTTATGGCTACACCTTC
CASSGGRRGFAYGYTF
>many|12|TRBV2|TRBJ2-5|NA
TGTGCCAGCGGAGGAGTAAAAGAGACCCAGTACTTC
CASGGVKETQYF
>few|14|TRBV20-1|TRBJ1-2|NA
TGCAGTGCTAGCTTCCGTACGACTGACTATGGCTACACCTTC
CSASFRTTDYGYTF
>few|15|TRBV19|TRBJ1-2|NA
TGTGCCAGTAGTATGGAACAGGCCGTACTCTATGGCTACACCTTC
CASSMEQAVLYGYTF